The 14 T cell receptor beta chains reported below all come from one sample, sequenced in a study of blood T cell repertoires in COVID-19. The method was immunoSEQ multiplex PCR; TCRdb's version includes in-frame clones alone and lacks a portion of them. Seen here are 30,000 to 40,000 clones, 90% observed once, and the top ten hold about an eighth. Specimen: peripheral blood. The receptors come from a human donor in a cohort sampled during active COVID-19.

The V and J genes are TRBV28 and TRBJ2-7, with TRBD2 identical over 11 bases. This CDR3 is built from 14 residues. The J segment lost 8 bases and the V segment lost 5 bases, leaving 8 bases of the junction unmatched. CDR1 is MDHEN, CDR2 SYDVKM, per germline. The CDR3 DNA follows: TGTGCCAGCAGTCCCCCTAGCGGGAGGAGGAAGCAGTACTTC. It is translated as CASSPPSGRRKQYF.

This clone has only one observation. J is TRBJ2-7 and V is TRBV5-1; 7 bases agree with TRBD1. The CDR3 totals 15 residues. CDR1 is SGHRS and CDR2 is YFSETQ in the germline V gene. Germline trimming cut 2 bases from V and 2 bases from J; bases unmatched to any gene: 7. The CDR3 is CASSLQGQIAYEQYF. In DNA, the CDR3 is TGCGCCAGCAGCTTACAGGGACAGATTGCCTACGAGCAGTACTTC.

The chain links TRBV15 to TRBJ2-5; TRBD2 matches 9 bases. The germline V gene has CDR1 LNHNV and CDR2 YYDKDF (reference sequence). V lost 5 bases to trimming and J lost 3 bases; unmatched junction nucleotides: 7. CDR3 length: 15 amino acids. CDR3 residues: CATSFLAGVEETQYF. DNA for the CDR3: TGTGCCACCAGCTTTTTAGCGGGAGTAGAAGAGACCCAGTACTTC.

A word on this clone: Its ends do not fully match the called genes, so a read error is possible. The rearrangement joins TRBV7-7 to TRBJ1-4, with 7 bases aligning to TRBD1. CDR3 length: 16 residues. Per the germline V gene, CDR1 is SSHAT and CDR2 is FNYEAQ (reference sequence). The CDR3 nucleotides read TGTGCTAGCAGCGTGACAGGGCCCCCAACTAATGAAAAACTGTTTTTT. Protein product: CASSVTGPPTNEKLFF.

J is TRBJ1-2 and V is TRBV29-1, with 7 bases that match TRBD1. CDR3 length equals 15 residues. In germline, CDR1 is SQVTM, CDR2 ANQGSEA. V lost 1 base to trimming and J lost 6 bases; unmatched junction nucleotides: 11. The CDR3 loop reads CSVEARDRGRNGYTF. The DNA of the CDR3 is TGCAGCGTTGAAGCGCGGGACAGAGGAAGGAATGGCTACACCTTC.

This clone was seen a single time. As DNA, the CDR3 is TGTGCCAGCTCACCGCCCGAGTATGGACAGGACACTGAAGCTTTCTTT. As protein: CASSPPEYGQDTEAFF. The chain joins TRBV18 to TRBJ1-1; 7 bases align to TRBD1. Per the germline V gene, CDR1 is KGHSH and CDR2 is LQKENI. J lost 3 bases, V lost 3 bases, and 10 bases had no gene match. This CDR3 is 16 amino acids long.

The rearrangement links TRBV18 to TRBJ1-1; D gene unclear. Germline lookup yields CDR1 KGHSH and CDR2 LQKENI. With 6 bases removed from V and 4 bases from J, the gap between germline ends came to 18 bases. This CDR3 has 15 amino acids. For the CDR3, the DNA is TGTGCCAGCTCCCCAAAGGAGAAGGTAGGCACTGAAGCTTTCTTT. Translated, it gives CASSPKEKVGTEAFF.

The chain recombines TRBV29-1 with TRBJ2-7; TRBD2 matches at 9 bases. Germline V gene lookup returns CDR1 SQVTM and CDR2 ANQGSEA. After removal of 1 base from V and 3 bases from J, the junction contained 4 bases not matched to a gene. The CDR3 covers 14 residues. The CDR3 protein is CSVEGGRGSYEQYF. The CDR3, as DNA: TGCAGCGTTGAAGGCGGGAGGGGTAGCTACGAGCAGTACTTC.

The chain uses TRBV4-1 and TRBJ2-1; the match to TRBD1 covers 7 bases. V shed 4 bases, J shed 13 bases, and the junction held 10 bases outside the gene matches. Germline V lookup: CDR1 MGHRA, CDR2 YSYEKL. CDR3 size: 13 residues. As DNA, the CDR3 is TGCGCCAGCAGCCTTCTTGAGACAGGGAAACAGTTCTTC. Translated: CASSLLETGKQFF.

V is TRBV29-1 and J is TRBJ2-7, with 13 bases fitting TRBD2. After removal of 4 bases from V and 3 bases from J, the junction contained 0 bases not matched to a gene. The length of the CDR3 is 13 residues. Germline V gene lookup returns CDR1 SQVTM and CDR2 ANQGSEA. CDR3 protein: CSVGTSGSYEQYF. CDR3 DNA sequence: TGCAGCGTTGGGACTAGCGGGAGCTACGAGCAGTACTTC.

The V gene is TRBV11-2, the J gene TRBJ1-2; TRBD1 matches 8 bases. Germline V gene lookup returns CDR1 SGHAT and CDR2 FQNNGV. V shed 6 bases, J shed 4 bases, and the junction held 4 bases outside the gene matches. There are 13 residues in the CDR3. The CDR3 reads CASRGTGFYGYTF. The CDR3 nucleotides read TGTGCCAGCAGGGGGACAGGCTTCTATGGCTACACCTTC.

The chain joins TRBV29-1 to TRBJ2-5; D remains ambiguous. The germline V and J ends were trimmed by 2 bases and 2 bases, with 6 bases remaining between them. This CDR3 has 12 residues. The germline V gene encodes CDR1 SQVTM and CDR2 ANQGSEA. The CDR3 here is CSVEQAQETQYF. The CDR3 DNA sequence: TGCAGCGTTGAACAGGCACAAGAGACCCAGTACTTC.

This clone was recorded only once. This sequence joins TRBV5-6 and TRBJ1-5; D perhaps matches TRBD1 (6 bases). V was trimmed by 0 bases and J by 0 bases, leaving 16 bases between them. CDR1 SGHDT and CDR2 YYEEEE come from the germline V gene. The CDR3 loop spans 18 amino acids. In nucleotides, the CDR3 is TGTGCCAGCAGCTTGGGACACAGGGACCATGATAGCAATCAGCCCCAGCATTTT. It yields the protein CASSLGHRDHDSNQPQHF.

The chain is built from TRBV4-2 and TRBJ2-3; 14 nucleotides match TRBD2. With V trimmed by 4 bases and J by 4 bases, 13 bases remained unmatched. There are 19 residues in the CDR3. Germline lookup yields CDR1 LGHNA and CDR2 YNFKEQ. DNA of the CDR3: TGTGCCAGCAGCCTTACTTCCGGGACTAGCGGGAGTCTATCAGATACGCAGTATTTT. Amino acids: CASSLTSGTSGSLSDTQYF.